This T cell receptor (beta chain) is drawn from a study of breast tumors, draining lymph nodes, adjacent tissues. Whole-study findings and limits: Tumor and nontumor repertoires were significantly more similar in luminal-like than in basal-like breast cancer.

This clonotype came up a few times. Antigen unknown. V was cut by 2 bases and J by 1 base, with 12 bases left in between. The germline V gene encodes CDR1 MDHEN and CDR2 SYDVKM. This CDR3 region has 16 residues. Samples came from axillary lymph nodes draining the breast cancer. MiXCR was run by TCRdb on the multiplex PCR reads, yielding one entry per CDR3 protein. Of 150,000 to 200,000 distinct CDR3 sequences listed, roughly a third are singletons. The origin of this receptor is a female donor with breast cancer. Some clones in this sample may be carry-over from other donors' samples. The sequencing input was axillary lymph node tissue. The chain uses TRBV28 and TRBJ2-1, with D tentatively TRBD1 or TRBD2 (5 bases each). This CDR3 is CASSLEGRKSYNEQFF. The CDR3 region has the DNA TGTGCCAGCAGTTTAGAGGGGCGAAAGTCCTACAATGAGCAGTTCTTC.